This T cell receptor beta chain was captured by sequencing in a study of shared clonotypes between healthy human individuals. Points from the study as a whole: Clonotypes that were shared across a few donors made up around 4.6% of naive CD4 clonotypes.

The protocol was immunoSEQ multiplex PCR, while the TCRdb copy is restricted to in-frame clones and leaves out a portion. The table lists around 1.6 million clones, 95% to 99% of them singletons. V was clipped by 4 bases and J by 5 bases, with 15 bases between them. Germline CDR1 is SQVTM and CDR2 is ANQGSEA. The CDR3 sequence is 13 residues long. Comment on this clone: The antigen remains unidentified.

The TCR originated in a man aged 25-40 years in good health. This chain joins TRBV29-1 and TRBJ2-7; D is ambiguous. Sequencing input: naive CD4+ T cells sorted from blood. As to subset: CD45RA+ positively selected. CDR3 sequence reads: CSVVTAPGHEQYF. CDR3 sequence (DNA): TGCAGCGTTGTTACTGCACCGGGCCACGAGCAGTACTTC.